One sample yielded the 14 T cell receptor beta chains listed below, sequenced in a study of beta chain features in type 1 diabetes. The entirety of the isolated RNA underwent reverse transcription, so expressed TCRB transcripts were sequenced. TCRdb's copy holds only in-frame clones and misses some; the assay was immunoSEQ multiplex PCR. The sample includes under 500,000 clones, 30% of them seen just once. The sequenced material came from naive CD4+ T cells from blood. These receptors originate from a man aged 18 to 35 in good health.

This clone was picked up a small number of times. CDR3 nucleotides: TGTGCCCCCTCCAAAGCGGGAGGGAACAATGAGCAGTTCTTC. It encodes CAPSKAGGNNEQFF. This chain joins TRBV7-9 and TRBJ2-1, with 10 bases lining up with TRBD2. J was trimmed by 5 bases and V by 11 bases; bases with no gene match: 9. The CDR3 runs to 14 residues. Germline loops: CDR1 SEHNR, CDR2 FQNEAQ (reference sequence).

This clone was observed a handful of times. The chain uses TRBV19 and TRBJ2-1; no clear D gene. CDR1 and CDR2 (germline): LNHDA, SQIVND (reference sequence). The V end lost 6 bases, the J end lost 7 bases, and 13 bases lay between the germline ends. There are 13 residues in the CDR3. The CDR3, as DNA: TGTGCCAGTAGCAAAACTGGGCAGAATGAGCAGTTCTTC. Translation gives CASSKTGQNEQFF.

The CDR3 region has the DNA TGTGCCAGCAGCCAGGGACTGCCTTCCACAGATACGCAGTATTTT. Its translation: CASSQGLPSTDTQYF. The rearrangement joins TRBV7-3 to TRBJ2-3, with TRBD2 as a possible D gene (6 bases). The germline V gene has CDR1 SGHTA and CDR2 FQGTGA. With 5 bases removed from V and 2 bases from J, the gap between germline ends came to 14 bases. The CDR3 is made up of 15 amino acids.

This clone was picked up a small number of times. The identical CDR3 is also encoded by other nucleotide sequences in the sample. This chain links TRBV30 with TRBJ1-4; D unresolved. In germline, CDR1 is GTSNPN, CDR2 SVGIG (reference sequence). The CDR3 has 14 residues. Trimming pared 5 bases from V and 0 bases from J, leaving 10 bases between. CDR3 nucleotide sequence: TGTGCCTGGTCCAGAGCAGCAACTAATGAAAAACTGTTTTTT. Translation gives CAWSRAATNEKLFF.

The chain has TRBV4-1 and TRBJ2-1, with TRBD2 identical over 13 bases. The trim removed 1 base at V and 2 bases at J, leaving 2 bases unmatched. CDR1 and CDR2 from the germline V gene are MGHRA and YSYEKL. This CDR3 is built from 17 residues. The CDR3: CASSQGTSGRTYNEQFF. The CDR3 DNA reads as TGCGCCAGCAGCCAAGGGACTAGCGGGAGAACCTACAATGAGCAGTTCTTC.

This clone was seen only a few times. The same CDR3 can be traced to other DNA sequences in this sample. This chain connects TRBV30 to TRBJ2-1; D call uncertain. The CDR3 is made up of 12 amino acids. Trimming took 0 bases from V and 7 from J, leaving 7 bases between them. The germline CDR1 and CDR2 sequences are GTSNPN and SVGIG (reference sequence). CDR3 DNA sequence: TGTGCCTGGAGTGTACGAGGAAATGAGCAGTTCTTC. It specifies CAWSVRGNEQFF.

This clone has just a few counts. CDR3 protein: CAWSGGQANNEQFF. As DNA, the CDR3 is TGTGCCTGGAGTGGAGGGCAGGCAAACAATGAGCAGTTCTTC. The chain combines TRBV30 with TRBJ2-1, with TRBD2 as a possible D gene (5 bases). Germline assignment: CDR1 GTSNPN and CDR2 SVGIG (reference sequence). The CDR3 totals 14 residues. V lost 1 base to trimming and J lost 5 bases, with 12 bases between them.

This chain links TRBV7-9 with TRBJ2-7; D possibly uses TRBD1 or TRBD2 (5 bases each). Trimming removed 1 base from V and 6 bases from J, with 10 bases in between. This CDR3 is 13 amino acids long. Germline V gives CDR1 SEHNR, CDR2 FQNEAQ (reference sequence). CDR3: CASSLDTGPEQYF. CDR3 DNA sequence: TGTGCCAGCAGCTTAGACACGGGGCCCGAGCAGTACTTC. The full variable domain, its missing parts supplied by reference TRBV7-9 and TRBJ2-7, is DTGVSQNPRHKITKRGQNVTFRCDPISEHNRLYWYRQTLGQGPEFLTYFQNEAQLEKSRLLSDRFSAERPKGSFSTLEIQRTEQGDSAMYLCASSLDTGPEQYFGPGTRLTVT.

This sequence joins TRBV30 and TRBJ1-3; TRBD1 might be the D (6 bases). The CDR3 spans 16 residues. CDR1 GTSNPN and CDR2 SVGIG come from the germline V gene (reference sequence). V lost 3 bases and J 8 bases, leaving 23 bases between the germline ends. The CDR3 sequence is CAWRPEWDTASYTIYF. The CDR3 DNA reads as TGTGCCTGGAGACCTGAGTGGGACACCGCTTCATACACCATATATTTT.

The V gene is TRBV5-1, the J gene TRBJ2-5; D is ambiguous. CDR1 is SGHRS and CDR2 is YFSETQ in the germline V gene. Between the trimmed V and J ends, which lost 0 bases and 5 bases, there was a span of 14 bases. This CDR3 spans 15 amino acids. The CDR3 sequence: CASSLEATSRETQYF. For the CDR3, the DNA is TGCGCCAGCAGCTTGGAGGCTACCTCGCGGGAGACCCAGTACTTC. The full variable domain, with the rest looked up from reference TRBV5-1 and TRBJ2-5, is KAGVTQTPRYLIKTRGQQVTLSCSPISGHRSVSWYQQTPGQGLQFLFEYFSETQRNKGNFPGRFSGRQFSNSRSEMNVSTLELGDSALYLCASSLEATSRETQYFGPGTRLLVL.

This clone has a single count. CDR3 in DNA: TGTGCCAGCAGCGGGGGGACTTTTAGCTCCTACAATGAGCAGTTCTTC. Residues: CASSGGTFSSYNEQFF. The V call is TRBV9, the J call TRBJ2-1; weak D call: TRBD2 (6 bases). V was shortened by 3 bases and J by 0 bases, with 13 bases between the two germline ends. Germline lookup yields CDR1 SGDLS and CDR2 YYNGEE. This CDR3 is built from 16 residues. The whole variable domain, filled in from reference TRBV9 and TRBJ2-1, reads DSGVTQTPKHLITATGQRVTLRCSPRSGDLSVYWYQQSLDQGLQFLIQYYNGEERAKGNILERFSAQQFPDLHSELNLSSLELGDSALYFCASSGGTFSSYNEQFFGPGTRLTVL.

V is TRBV30 and J is TRBJ1-4; D is uncertain. The CDR3 contains 15 residues. Between the trimmed V and J ends, which lost 1 base and 4 bases, there was a span of 13 bases. The germline CDR1 and CDR2 sequences are GTSNPN and SVGIG (reference sequence). The CDR3 DNA sequence: TGTGCCTGGAGTGCCAGGCCCAGTTATAATGAAAAACTGTTTTTT. Translated, it gives CAWSARPSYNEKLFF.

The chain links TRBV7-9 to TRBJ1-5; D unclear. The germline CDR1 and CDR2 sequences are SEHNR and FQNEAQ (reference sequence). V dropped 1 base and J dropped 7 bases, with 8 bases sitting between them. CDR3 length equals 13 residues. The DNA for the CDR3 is TGTGCCAGCAGCTTAGACCAGCGCCAGCCCCAGCATTTT. It translates to CASSLDQRQPQHF.

The V and J genes are TRBV4-1 and TRBJ2-7; TRBD1 matches at 7 bases. CDR1 and CDR2 (germline): MGHRA, YSYEKL. The V segment lost 4 bases and the J segment 4 bases; nucleotides outside the gene matches: 7. This CDR3 has 14 residues. CDR3 bases: TGCGCCAGCAGCCGGCGGCAGGGGGAGTACGAGCAGTACTTC. This sequence encodes CASSRRQGEYEQYF.